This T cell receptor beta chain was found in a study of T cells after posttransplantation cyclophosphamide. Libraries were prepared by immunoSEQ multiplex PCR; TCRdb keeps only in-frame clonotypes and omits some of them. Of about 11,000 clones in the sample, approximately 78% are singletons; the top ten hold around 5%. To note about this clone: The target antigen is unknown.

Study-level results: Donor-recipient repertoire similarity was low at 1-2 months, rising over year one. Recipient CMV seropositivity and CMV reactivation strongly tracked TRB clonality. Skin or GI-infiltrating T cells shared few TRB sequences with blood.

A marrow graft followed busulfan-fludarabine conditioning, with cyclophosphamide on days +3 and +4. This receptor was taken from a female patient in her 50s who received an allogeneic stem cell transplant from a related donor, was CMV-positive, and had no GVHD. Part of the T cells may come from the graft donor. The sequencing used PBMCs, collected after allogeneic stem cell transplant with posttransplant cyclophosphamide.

CDR3 region: CASSTGQGATQETQYF. The CDR3 nucleotides are TGTGCCAGCAGCACCGGACAGGGGGCCACCCAAGAGACCCAGTACTTC. The chain employs TRBV7-2 and TRBJ2-5; 11 positions agree with TRBD1. J lost 1 base, V lost 5 bases, and 6 bases had no gene match. Germline values: CDR1 SGHTA, CDR2 FQGNSA. This CDR3 has 16 amino acids.